The clone carrying this T cell receptor (beta chain) was detected only a few times. Antigen specificity is unknown. These data are taken from a study of beta chain features in type 1 diabetes. General study findings and limits: The study notes PCR might favor shorter templates equally in patients and controls. Insertions at VDJ junctions were less frequent in type 1 diabetes patients. These patients also deleted more nucleotides at the same junctions.

By way of CD45RO/CCR7/CD25/CD127/CD95/CD27, the CD4+ regulatory, stem cell-like memory, central memory and naive cells were sorted. The isolated RNA, all of it, was reverse transcribed, so expressed TCRB transcripts were what got sequenced. This table comes from immunoSEQ multiplex PCR, and its TCRdb copy is limited to in-frame clones, with some not included. Found here are about 450,000 clones, approximately 10% of them singletons; the top ten hold 0.046%. The CDR3 is made up of 17 amino acids. Germline values: CDR1 MGHRA, CDR2 YSYEKL. With 2 bases clipped from V and 6 bases from J, the junction kept 9 bases outside the gene matches.

The chain has TRBV4-1 and TRBJ2-1, with 11 nucleotides matching TRBD2. The sequencing input was naive CD4+ T cells from blood. The sequence derives from a woman in her late teens or twenties in good health. Here the CDR3 reads CASSQLAGGPRGNEQFF. For the CDR3, the DNA is TGCGCCAGCAGCCAATTAGCGGGAGGGCCCCGGGGCAATGAGCAGTTCTTC.